This entry concerns a single T cell receptor beta chain. No antigen is known for it. Data came from immunoSEQ multiplex PCR; TCRdb stores just in-frame clones and leaves some out. The sample yields roughly 2.5 million clones, around nine tenths seen once. The data are from a study of shared clonotypes between healthy human individuals. The wider study: Every donor yielded three CD4 naive, three CD4 memory, two CD8 naive and one CD8 memory plate.

Caucasian adults residing in Nashville, Tennessee made up all the donors. V lost 2 bases, J lost 3 bases, and 10 bases lay in between. From germline, CDR1 is KGHSH and CDR2 LQKENI. The CDR3 sequence is 15 residues long. The study's findings and limits: Among the subsets, naive ones generally showed larger estimated richness than memory ones.

Material: naive CD4+ T cells sorted from blood. The sample's subset: CD45RA+ positively selected. The receptor was derived from a man aged 18 to 29 in good health. The chain combines TRBV18 with TRBJ1-4; a weak D match, TRBD1 (5 bases). CDR3 DNA: TGTGCCAGCTCACCAGGGACGGCCTCTAATGAAAAACTGTTTTTT. This codes for CASSPGTASNEKLFF.